This TCR beta chain was obtained from a study of cytomegalovirus exposure and HLA in healthy donors. This CDR3 spans 13 amino acids. The V gene's germline CDR1 is GTSNPN and CDR2 SVGIG (reference sequence). Unmatched junction bases numbered 3, after V lost 5 bases and J lost 2 bases. It was with 60 Vbeta and 13 Jbeta primers that the PCR ran. Data came from immunoSEQ multiplex PCR; TCRdb stores just in-frame clones and leaves some out. The data contain around 150,000 clones, over 65% of them singletons. The rearrangement uses TRBV30 and TRBJ1-5; 7 positions agree with TRBD1. The receptor was isolated from a man in his forties in good health and CMV-seropositive. Sequencing used PBMCs. The CDR3 loop reads CAWGTGGNQPQHF. CDR3 DNA: TGTGCCTGGGGTACAGGGGGCAATCAGCCCCAGCATTTT. Full variable domain (missing parts from reference TRBV30 and TRBJ1-5): SQTIHQWPATLVQPVGSPLSLECTVEGTSNPNLYWYRQAAGRGLQLLFYSVGIGQISSEVPQNLSASRPQDRQFILSSKKLLLSDSGFYLCAWGTGGNQPQHFGDGTRLSIL.